This T cell receptor (beta chain) came from a study of T cell changes during pregnancy in multiple sclerosis. Some clones are missing from TCRdb's copy, which holds only in-frame ones; the method was immunoSEQ multiplex PCR. This repertoire shows about 41,000 clones, around 89% found once; its top ten account for approximately 0.64%. V lost 2 bases and J lost 3, with 8 bases in between. Germline V gives CDR1 MNHEY, CDR2 SVGAGI. The CDR3 covers 13 residues. The J gene is TRBJ2-7, the V gene TRBV6-5; D not resolved. This sequence was found in a female donor with multiple sclerosis, enrolled in a pregnancy study. Material: CD4+ T cells from peripheral blood mononuclear cells, obtained in the first trimester of pregnancy. Here the CDR3 reads CASSYRQFYEQYF. The DNA for the CDR3 is TGTGCCAGCAGTTACCGCCAGTTCTACGAGCAGTACTTC.